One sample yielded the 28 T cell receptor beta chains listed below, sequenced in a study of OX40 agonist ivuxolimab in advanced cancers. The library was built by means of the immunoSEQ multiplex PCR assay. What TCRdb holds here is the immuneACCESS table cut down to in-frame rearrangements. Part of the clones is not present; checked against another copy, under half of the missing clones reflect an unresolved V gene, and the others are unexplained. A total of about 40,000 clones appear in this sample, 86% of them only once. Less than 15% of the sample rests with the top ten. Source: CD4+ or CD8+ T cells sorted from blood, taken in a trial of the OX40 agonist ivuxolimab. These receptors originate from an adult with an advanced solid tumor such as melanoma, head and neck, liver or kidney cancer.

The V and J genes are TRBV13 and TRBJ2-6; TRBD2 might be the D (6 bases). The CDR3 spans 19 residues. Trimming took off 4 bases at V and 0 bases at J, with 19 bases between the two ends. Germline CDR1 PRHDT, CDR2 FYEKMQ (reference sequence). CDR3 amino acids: CASSSPGLLFNSGANVLTF. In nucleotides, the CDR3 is TGTGCCAGCAGCTCACCGGGACTCCTGTTTAACTCTGGGGCCAACGTCCTGACTTTC.

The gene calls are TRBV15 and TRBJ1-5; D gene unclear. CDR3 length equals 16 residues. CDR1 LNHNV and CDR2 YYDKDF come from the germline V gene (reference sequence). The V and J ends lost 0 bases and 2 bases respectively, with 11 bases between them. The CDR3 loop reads CATSREDLIGNQPQHF. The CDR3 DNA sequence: TGTGCCACCAGCAGAGAGGACCTGATAGGCAATCAGCCCCAGCATTTT.

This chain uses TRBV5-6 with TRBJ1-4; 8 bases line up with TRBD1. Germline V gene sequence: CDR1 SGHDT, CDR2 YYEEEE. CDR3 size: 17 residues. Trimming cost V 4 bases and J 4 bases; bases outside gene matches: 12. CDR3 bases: TGTGCCAGCAGCGGTTACAGGGGGGCAGGACATAATGAAAAACTGTTTTTT. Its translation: CASSGYRGAGHNEKLFF.

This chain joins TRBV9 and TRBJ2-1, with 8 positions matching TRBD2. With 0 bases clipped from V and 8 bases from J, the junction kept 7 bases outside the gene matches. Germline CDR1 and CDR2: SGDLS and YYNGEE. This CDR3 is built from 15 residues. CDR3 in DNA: TGTGCCAGCAGCGTAGGGGGACTAGTTTTGGATGAGCAGTTCTTC. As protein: CASSVGGLVLDEQFF.

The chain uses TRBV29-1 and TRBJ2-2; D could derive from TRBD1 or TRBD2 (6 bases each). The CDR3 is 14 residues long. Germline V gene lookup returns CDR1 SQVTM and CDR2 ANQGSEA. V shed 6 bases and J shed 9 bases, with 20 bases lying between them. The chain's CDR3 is CSVEQGWGVRELFF. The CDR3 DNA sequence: TGCAGCGTGGAACAGGGCTGGGGGGTGAGGGAGCTGTTTTTT.

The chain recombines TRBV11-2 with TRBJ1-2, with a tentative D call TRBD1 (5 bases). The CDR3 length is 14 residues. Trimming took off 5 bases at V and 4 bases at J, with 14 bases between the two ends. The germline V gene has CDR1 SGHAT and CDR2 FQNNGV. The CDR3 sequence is CASSPRGVGYGYTF. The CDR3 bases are TGTGCCAGCAGCCCGAGGGGAGTTGGCTATGGCTACACCTTC.

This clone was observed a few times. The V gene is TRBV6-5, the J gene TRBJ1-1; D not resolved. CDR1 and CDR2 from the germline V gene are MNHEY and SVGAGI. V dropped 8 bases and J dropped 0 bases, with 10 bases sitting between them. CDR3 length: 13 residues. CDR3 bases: TGTGCCAGCGAGCCCGAAATGAACACTGAAGCTTTCTTT. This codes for CASEPEMNTEAFF.

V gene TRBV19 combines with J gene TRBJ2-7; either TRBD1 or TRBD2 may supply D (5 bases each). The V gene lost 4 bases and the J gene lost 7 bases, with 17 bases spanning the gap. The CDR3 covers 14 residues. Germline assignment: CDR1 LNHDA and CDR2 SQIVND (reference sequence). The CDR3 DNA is TGTGCCAGTAGTACCCTAGTGGGGGTGATGGAGCAGTACTTC. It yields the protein CASSTLVGVMEQYF.

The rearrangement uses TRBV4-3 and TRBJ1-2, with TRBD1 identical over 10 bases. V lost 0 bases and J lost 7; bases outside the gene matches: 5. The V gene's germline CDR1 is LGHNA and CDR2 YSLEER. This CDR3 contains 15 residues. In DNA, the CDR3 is TGCGCCAGCAGCCAAGATAGACAGGGGGCTATTGGCTACACCTTC. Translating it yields CASSQDRQGAIGYTF.

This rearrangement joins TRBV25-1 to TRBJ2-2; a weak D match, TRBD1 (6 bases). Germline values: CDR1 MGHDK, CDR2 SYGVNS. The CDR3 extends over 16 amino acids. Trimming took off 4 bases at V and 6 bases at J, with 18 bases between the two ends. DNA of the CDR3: TGTGCCAGCAGTGGAGATACAGGGTTAGAGCCCGGGGAGCTGTTTTTT. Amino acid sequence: CASSGDTGLEPGELFF.

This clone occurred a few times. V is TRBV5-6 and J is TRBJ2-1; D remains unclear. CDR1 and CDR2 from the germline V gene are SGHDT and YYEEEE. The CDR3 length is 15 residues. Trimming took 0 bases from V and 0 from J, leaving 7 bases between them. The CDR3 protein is CASSLVASSYNEQFF. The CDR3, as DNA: TGTGCCAGCAGCTTGGTTGCGAGCTCCTACAATGAGCAGTTCTTC.

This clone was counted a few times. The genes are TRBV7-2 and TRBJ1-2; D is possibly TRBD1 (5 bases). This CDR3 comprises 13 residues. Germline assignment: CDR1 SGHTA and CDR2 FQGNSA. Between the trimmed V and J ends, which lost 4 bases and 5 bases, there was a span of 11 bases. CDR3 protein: CASSWGPEYGYTF. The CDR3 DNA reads TGTGCCAGCAGCTGGGGCCCCGAGTATGGCTACACCTTC.

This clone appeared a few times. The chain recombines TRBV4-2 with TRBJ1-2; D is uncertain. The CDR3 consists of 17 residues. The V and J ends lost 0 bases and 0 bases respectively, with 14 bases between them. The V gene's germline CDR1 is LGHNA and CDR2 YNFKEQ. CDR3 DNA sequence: TGTGCCAGCAGCCAAGAGGGCCGAGCCCTACCTAACTATGGCTACACCTTC. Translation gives CASSQEGRALPNYGYTF.

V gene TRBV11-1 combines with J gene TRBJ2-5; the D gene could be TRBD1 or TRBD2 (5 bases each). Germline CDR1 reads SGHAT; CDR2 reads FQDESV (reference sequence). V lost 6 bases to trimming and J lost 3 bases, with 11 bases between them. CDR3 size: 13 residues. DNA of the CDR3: TGTGCCAGCAGACTTCGAGGGGAAGAGACCCAGTACTTC. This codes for CASRLRGEETQYF.

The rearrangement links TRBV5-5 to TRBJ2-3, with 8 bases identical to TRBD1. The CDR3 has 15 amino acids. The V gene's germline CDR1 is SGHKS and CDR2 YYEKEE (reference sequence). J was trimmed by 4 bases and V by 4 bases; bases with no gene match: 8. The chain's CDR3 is CASSPDRVGPDTQYF. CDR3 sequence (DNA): TGTGCCAGCAGCCCGGACAGGGTCGGTCCAGATACGCAGTATTTT.

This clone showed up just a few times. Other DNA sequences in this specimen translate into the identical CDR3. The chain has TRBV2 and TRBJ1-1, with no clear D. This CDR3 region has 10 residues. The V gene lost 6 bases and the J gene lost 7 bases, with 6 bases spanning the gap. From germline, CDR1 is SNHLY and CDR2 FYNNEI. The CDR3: CASSLGEAFF. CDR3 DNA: TGTGCCAGCAGCCTCGGTGAAGCTTTCTTT. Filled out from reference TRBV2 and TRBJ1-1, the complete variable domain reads EPEVTQTPSHQVTQMGQEVILRCVPISNHLYFYWYRQILGQKVEFLVSFYNNEISEKSEIFDDQFSVERPDGSNFTLKIRSTKLEDSAMYFCASSLGEAFFGQGTRLTVV.

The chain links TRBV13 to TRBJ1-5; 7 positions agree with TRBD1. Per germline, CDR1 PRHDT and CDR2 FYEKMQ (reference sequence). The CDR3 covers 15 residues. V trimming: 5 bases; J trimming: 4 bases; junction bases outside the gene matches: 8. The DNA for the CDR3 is TGTGCCAGCAGCACCACAGGGGACCTGAATCAGCCCCAGCATTTT. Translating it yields CASSTTGDLNQPQHF.

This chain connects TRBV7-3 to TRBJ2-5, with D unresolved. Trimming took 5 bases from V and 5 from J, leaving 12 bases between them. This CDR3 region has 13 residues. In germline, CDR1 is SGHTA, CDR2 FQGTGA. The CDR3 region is CASSHTLGETQYF. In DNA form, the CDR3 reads TGTGCCAGCAGCCACACTTTGGGGGAGACCCAGTACTTC.

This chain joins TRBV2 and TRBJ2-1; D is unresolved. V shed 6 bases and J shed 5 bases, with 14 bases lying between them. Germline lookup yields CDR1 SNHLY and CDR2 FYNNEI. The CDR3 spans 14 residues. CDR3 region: CASRTGPRNNEQFF. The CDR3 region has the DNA TGTGCCAGCAGGACCGGGCCCCGGAACAATGAGCAGTTCTTC.

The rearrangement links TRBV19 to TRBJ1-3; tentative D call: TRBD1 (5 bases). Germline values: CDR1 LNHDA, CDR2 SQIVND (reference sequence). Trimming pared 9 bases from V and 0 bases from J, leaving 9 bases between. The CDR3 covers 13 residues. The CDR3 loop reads CASAGSSGNTIYF. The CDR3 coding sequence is TGTGCCAGCGCAGGGAGCTCTGGAAACACCATATATTTT.

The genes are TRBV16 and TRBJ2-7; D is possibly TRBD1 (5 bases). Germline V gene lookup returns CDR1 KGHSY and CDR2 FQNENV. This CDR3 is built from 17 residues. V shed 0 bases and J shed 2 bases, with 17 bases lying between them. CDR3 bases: TGTGCCAGCAGCCAATCGTTACAGGACCGGGCCACCTACGAGCAGTACTTC. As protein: CASSQSLQDRATYEQYF.

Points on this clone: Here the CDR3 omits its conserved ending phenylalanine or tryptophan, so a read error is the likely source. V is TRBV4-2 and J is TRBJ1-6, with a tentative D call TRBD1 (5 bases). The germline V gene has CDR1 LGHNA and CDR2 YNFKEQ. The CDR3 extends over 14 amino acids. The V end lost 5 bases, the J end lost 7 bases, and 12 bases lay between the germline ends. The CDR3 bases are TGTGCCAGCAGCTTGTGGGGGGACAATTCACCCCTCCACCTT. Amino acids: CASSLWGDNSPLHL.

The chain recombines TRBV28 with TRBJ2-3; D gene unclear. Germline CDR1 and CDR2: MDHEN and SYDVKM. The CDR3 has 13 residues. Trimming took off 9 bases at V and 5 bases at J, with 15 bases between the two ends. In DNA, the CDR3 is TGTGCCAGTTGCAAGGGCTACCAAGATACGCAGTATTTT. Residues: CASCKGYQDTQYF.

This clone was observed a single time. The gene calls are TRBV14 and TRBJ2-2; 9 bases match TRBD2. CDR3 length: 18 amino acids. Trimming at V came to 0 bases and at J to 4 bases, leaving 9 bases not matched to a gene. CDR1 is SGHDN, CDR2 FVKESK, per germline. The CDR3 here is CASSQEPGAGGATGELFF. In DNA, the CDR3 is TGTGCCAGCAGCCAAGAGCCCGGCGCGGGGGGGGCCACCGGGGAGCTGTTTTTT.

CDR3 DNA sequence: TGTGCCAGCAGCTTGGGACAGGGGGCCTTAGGTGAAGCTTTCTTT. It specifies CASSLGQGALGEAFF. The chain uses TRBV27 and TRBJ1-1, with TRBD1 matching 12 bases. Losses at the gene ends were 6 bases for V and 7 bases for J; bases not matched to a gene: 9. This CDR3 is 15 amino acids long. Germline CDR1 reads MNHEY; CDR2 reads SMNVEV (reference sequence).

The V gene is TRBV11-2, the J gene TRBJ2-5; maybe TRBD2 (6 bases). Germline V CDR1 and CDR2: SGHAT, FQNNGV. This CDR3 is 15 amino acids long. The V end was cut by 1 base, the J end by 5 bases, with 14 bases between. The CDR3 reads CASSLVGSRGETQYF. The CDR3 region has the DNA TGTGCCAGCAGCTTAGTCGGGAGCCGTGGGGAGACCCAGTACTTC.

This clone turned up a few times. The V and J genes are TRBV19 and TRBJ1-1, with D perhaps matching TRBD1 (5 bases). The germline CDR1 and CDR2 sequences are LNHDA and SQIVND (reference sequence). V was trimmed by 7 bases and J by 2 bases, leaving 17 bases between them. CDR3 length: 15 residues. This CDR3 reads CASTPSGGANTEAFF. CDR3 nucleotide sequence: TGTGCCAGTACCCCTTCGGGAGGGGCCAACACTGAAGCTTTCTTT.

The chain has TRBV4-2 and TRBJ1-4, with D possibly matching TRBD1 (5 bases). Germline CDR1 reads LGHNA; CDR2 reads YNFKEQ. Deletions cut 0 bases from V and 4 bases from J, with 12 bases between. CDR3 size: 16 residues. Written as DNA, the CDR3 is TGTGCCAGCAGCCAAGACAGCGGGGCCCATAATGAAAAACTGTTTTTT. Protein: CASSQDSGAHNEKLFF.